The 20 T cell receptor beta chains below all came from one sample that was sequenced in a study of CD8 T cells in ankylosing spondylitis. TCRdb recomputed calls from the 5' RACE reads with MiXCR, one row per CDR3 protein. The sample has 150,000 to 200,000 distinct CDR3 sequences; about 9.9% are singletons. Sequenced input: blood, either unsorted or a sorted T cell fraction (not recorded which). The receptors here all came from a male donor with ankylosing spondylitis or in good health (not recorded which).

This clonotype occurred a few times. The CDR3 nucleotides are TGTGCCAGCAGCACCGGACTAGCGGGAGTGGGGTACGAGCAGTTCTTC. This gives the protein CASSTGLAGVGYEQFF. The chain uses TRBV3-1 and TRBJ2-1; TRBD2 matches at 13 bases. CDR3 length equals 16 residues. V lost 5 bases and J lost 10; bases outside the gene matches: 11. Germline lookup yields CDR1 LGHDT and CDR2 YNNKEL (reference sequence).

The V gene is TRBV10-3, the J gene TRBJ2-1, with 9 bases lining up with TRBD2. CDR1 and CDR2 (germline): ENHRY, SYGVKD. Losses at the gene ends were 0 bases for V and 4 bases for J; bases not matched to a gene: 4. The CDR3 extends over 16 amino acids. The CDR3 is CAISESPAGGYNEQFF. The DNA for the CDR3 is TGTGCCATCAGTGAGTCGCCCGCGGGAGGGTACAATGAGCAGTTCTTC.

This clonotype has at least ten counts. The rearrangement uses TRBV3-1 and TRBJ2-7; D not resolved. This CDR3 contains 14 residues. The ends were cut back, 2 bases at V and 0 bases at J, with 8 bases in the middle. The germline CDR1 and CDR2 sequences are LGHDT and YNNKEL (reference sequence). The CDR3 nucleotides read TGTGCCAGCAGCCAACCCCCCCTCTCCTACGAGCAGTACTTC. Translating it yields CASSQPPLSYEQYF.

This clonotype showed up many times. V usage is TRBV9 and J usage is TRBJ2-7, with D maybe TRBD1 (6 bases). From germline, CDR1 is SGDLS and CDR2 YYNGEE. Trimming took 0 bases from V and 1 from J, leaving 8 bases between them. This CDR3 has 14 residues. The CDR3 nucleotides are TGTGCCAGCAGCGTAGCAGGGGCGTCCTACGAGCAGTACTTC. Translating it yields CASSVAGASYEQYF.

At least ten counts were recorded for this clonotype. The chain's CDR3 is CASSQSINNQPQHF. DNA of the CDR3: TGTGCCAGCAGCCAAAGTATCAACAATCAGCCCCAGCATTTT. This sequence joins TRBV3-1 and TRBJ1-5; D gene uncertain. The CDR3 has 14 residues. The V gene lost 2 bases and the J gene lost 3 bases, with 8 bases spanning the gap. Looked up from germline, CDR1 is LGHDT and CDR2 is YNNKEL (reference sequence).

The sample holds many counts of this clonotype. The chain links TRBV7-2 to TRBJ2-3, with 8 bases identical to TRBD2. V gave up 5 bases and J gave up 0 bases; unmatched junction bases: 4. Germline V gene lookup returns CDR1 SGHTA and CDR2 FQGNSA. The CDR3 runs 15 residues. The CDR3 protein is CASSTTSGSTDTQYF. As DNA, the CDR3 is TGTGCCAGCAGCACAACTAGCGGAAGCACAGATACGCAGTATTTT. The full variable domain, with the rest looked up from reference TRBV7-2 and TRBJ2-3, is GAGVSQSPSNKVTEKGKDVELRCDPISGHTALYWYRQSLGQGLEFLIYFQGNSAPDKSGLPSDRFSAERTGGSVSTLTIQRTQQEDSAVYLCASSTTSGSTDTQYFGPGTRLTVL.

V is TRBV6-2 or TRBV6-3 and J is TRBJ2-7; 10 nucleotides match TRBD2. J lost 2 bases, V lost 5 bases, and 12 bases had no gene match. This CDR3 has 17 amino acids. Per the germline V gene, CDR1 is MNHEY and CDR2 is SVGEGT. CDR3 coding DNA: TGTGCCAGCAGTCCACTCCCTCAGCGGGGGGGCCCCTACGAGCAGTACTTC. Translating it yields CASSPLPQRGGPYEQYF.

The sample holds many counts of this clonotype. The chain recombines TRBV5-1 with TRBJ1-3; no clear D. CDR3 size: 14 residues. Trimming left V 4 bases short and J 2 bases short, with 10 bases between. The germline V gene encodes CDR1 SGHRS and CDR2 YFSETQ. As DNA, the CDR3 is TGCGCCAGCAGCGCCGGTGGAGCTGGAAACACCATATATTTT. Protein: CASSAGGAGNTIYF. The whole variable domain, filled in from reference TRBV5-1 and TRBJ1-3, reads KAGVTQTPRYLIKTRGQQVTLSCSPISGHRSVSWYQQTPGQGLQFLFEYFSETQRNKGNFPGRFSGRQFSNSRSEMNVSTLELGDSALYLCASSAGGAGNTIYFGEGSWLTVV.

The chain combines TRBV15 with TRBJ2-3, with unresolved D. The length of the CDR3 is 17 residues. Per germline, CDR1 LNHNV and CDR2 YYDKDF (reference sequence). Between the trimmed V and J ends, which lost 1 base and 2 bases, there was a span of 16 bases. DNA for the CDR3: TGTGCCACCAGCAGAGTTCCCTCATCCTCCCCCACAGATACGCAGTATTTT. Translating it yields CATSRVPSSSPTDTQYF.

This clonotype was observed many times. The gene calls are TRBV10-1 and TRBJ2-7; no firm D call. From germline, CDR1 is WNHNN and CDR2 SYGVQD (reference sequence). V was trimmed by 0 bases and J by 2 bases, leaving 11 bases between them. CDR3 length: 15 residues. The CDR3 protein is CASSESIGVPYEQYF. For the CDR3, the DNA is TGCGCCAGCAGTGAGTCTATTGGGGTCCCCTACGAGCAGTACTTC.

This clonotype was recorded many times. V usage is TRBV10-3 and J usage is TRBJ1-3; D may be TRBD1 (5 bases). The CDR3 is made up of 17 amino acids. V lost 4 bases and J lost 0, with 16 bases in between. Germline V CDR1 and CDR2: ENHRY, SYGVKD. The CDR3, as DNA: TGTGCCATCAGTGCCTGGACAAGGGCCTCCTCTGGAAACACCATATATTTT. As protein: CAISAWTRASSGNTIYF.

This clonotype has just a few counts. The rearrangement uses TRBV3-1 and TRBJ2-7; D is unresolved. Germline-derived CDR1 and CDR2 are LGHDT and YNNKEL (reference sequence). V lost 0 bases and J lost 2, with 11 bases in between. The CDR3 totals 15 residues. CDR3 protein: CASSQDPGRTYEQYF. CDR3 sequence (DNA): TGTGCCAGCAGCCAAGATCCCGGCCGCACCTACGAGCAGTACTTC.

V usage is TRBV7-2 and J usage is TRBJ2-1; the D gene is possibly TRBD2 (7 bases). Trimming left V 2 bases short and J 12 bases short, with 14 bases between. Germline lookup yields CDR1 SGHTA and CDR2 FQGNSA. The length of the CDR3 is 13 residues. In DNA, the CDR3 is TGTGCCAGCAGCTTAAGAGGGGGGGTGTTGCAGTTCTTC. Protein: CASSLRGGVLQFF. Full variable domain (outside the CDR3, taken from reference TRBV7-2 and TRBJ2-1): GAGVSQSPSNKVTEKGKDVELRCDPISGHTALYWYRQSLGQGLEFLIYFQGNSAPDKSGLPSDRFSAERTGGSVSTLTIQRTQQEDSAVYLCASSLRGGVLQFFGPGTRLTVL.

Ten or more counts support this clonotype. The chain employs TRBV6-1 and TRBJ1-1; D is perhaps TRBD1 (6 bases). CDR1 is MNHNS, CDR2 SASEGT, per germline. The ends were cut back, 0 bases at V and 5 bases at J, with 13 bases in the middle. CDR3 length: 15 amino acids. CDR3 region: CASSEAGRGVTEAFF. CDR3 nucleotide sequence: TGTGCCAGCAGTGAAGCGGGCAGGGGAGTTACTGAAGCTTTCTTT.

This clonotype was detected a few times. The rearrangement uses TRBV6-5 and TRBJ2-1; 10 nucleotides align to TRBD2. With 2 bases clipped from V and 4 bases from J, the junction kept 5 bases outside the gene matches. The CDR3 is made up of 16 amino acids. Germline V gene data show CDR1 as MNHEY and CDR2 as SVGAGI. DNA for the CDR3: TGTGCCAGCAGTTACCCTTCTAGCGGGGGTTACAATGAGCAGTTCTTC. The encoded protein is CASSYPSSGGYNEQFF.

Note on this clonotype: A read error is possible here, since a much larger clone lies one base away. The chain couples TRBV12-3 or TRBV12-4 to TRBJ2-1; 9 nucleotides align to TRBD1. The CDR3 has 15 residues. CDR3 region: CASSFRGQGDNGQFF. CDR3 DNA: TGTGCCAGCAGTTTTCGGGGACAGGGCGACAATGGGCAGTTCTTC.

This clonotype was seen just once. This may stem from a read error, because a much larger clone lies one nucleotide away. CDR3 DNA: TGCAGCGTCGGACTCGCATCGGACTATGGCTACACCTTC. This sequence encodes CSVGLASDYGYTF. The chain carries TRBV29-1 and TRBJ1-2; D gene unclear. CDR1 is SQVTM and CDR2 is ANQGSEA in the germline V gene. Trimming pared 6 bases from V and 3 bases from J, leaving 14 bases between. The CDR3 loop spans 13 amino acids.

This clonotype came up many times. The chain links TRBV24-1 to TRBJ1-2; the D is unclear. The length of the CDR3 is 12 residues. The V and J ends lost 1 base and 8 bases respectively, with 7 bases between them. The germline V gene encodes CDR1 KGHDR and CDR2 SFDVKD. The CDR3 bases are TGTGCCACCAGTGATTTCTCCCGGGGCTACACCTTC. This encodes CATSDFSRGYTF.

This clonotype has ten or more counts. The chain couples TRBV29-1 to TRBJ2-3, with a tentative D call TRBD2 (5 bases). The CDR3 spans 14 residues. CDR1 is SQVTM and CDR2 is ANQGSEA in the germline V gene. The V gene lost 4 bases and the J gene lost 0 bases, with 11 bases spanning the gap. CDR3 sequence: CSVVTRGSTDTQYF. In DNA, the CDR3 is TGCAGCGTTGTCACCCGGGGAAGCACAGATACGCAGTATTTT.

The V gene is TRBV29-1, the J gene TRBJ2-5; 8 bases match TRBD2. V lost 5 bases, J lost 1 base, and 9 bases stayed unmatched. The CDR3 totals 15 residues. Germline V gene sequence: CDR1 SQVTM, CDR2 ANQGSEA. The CDR3 spells CSVSYLAGPQETQYF. The CDR3 bases are TGCAGCGTTTCCTACTTAGCGGGACCCCAAGAGACCCAGTACTTC.